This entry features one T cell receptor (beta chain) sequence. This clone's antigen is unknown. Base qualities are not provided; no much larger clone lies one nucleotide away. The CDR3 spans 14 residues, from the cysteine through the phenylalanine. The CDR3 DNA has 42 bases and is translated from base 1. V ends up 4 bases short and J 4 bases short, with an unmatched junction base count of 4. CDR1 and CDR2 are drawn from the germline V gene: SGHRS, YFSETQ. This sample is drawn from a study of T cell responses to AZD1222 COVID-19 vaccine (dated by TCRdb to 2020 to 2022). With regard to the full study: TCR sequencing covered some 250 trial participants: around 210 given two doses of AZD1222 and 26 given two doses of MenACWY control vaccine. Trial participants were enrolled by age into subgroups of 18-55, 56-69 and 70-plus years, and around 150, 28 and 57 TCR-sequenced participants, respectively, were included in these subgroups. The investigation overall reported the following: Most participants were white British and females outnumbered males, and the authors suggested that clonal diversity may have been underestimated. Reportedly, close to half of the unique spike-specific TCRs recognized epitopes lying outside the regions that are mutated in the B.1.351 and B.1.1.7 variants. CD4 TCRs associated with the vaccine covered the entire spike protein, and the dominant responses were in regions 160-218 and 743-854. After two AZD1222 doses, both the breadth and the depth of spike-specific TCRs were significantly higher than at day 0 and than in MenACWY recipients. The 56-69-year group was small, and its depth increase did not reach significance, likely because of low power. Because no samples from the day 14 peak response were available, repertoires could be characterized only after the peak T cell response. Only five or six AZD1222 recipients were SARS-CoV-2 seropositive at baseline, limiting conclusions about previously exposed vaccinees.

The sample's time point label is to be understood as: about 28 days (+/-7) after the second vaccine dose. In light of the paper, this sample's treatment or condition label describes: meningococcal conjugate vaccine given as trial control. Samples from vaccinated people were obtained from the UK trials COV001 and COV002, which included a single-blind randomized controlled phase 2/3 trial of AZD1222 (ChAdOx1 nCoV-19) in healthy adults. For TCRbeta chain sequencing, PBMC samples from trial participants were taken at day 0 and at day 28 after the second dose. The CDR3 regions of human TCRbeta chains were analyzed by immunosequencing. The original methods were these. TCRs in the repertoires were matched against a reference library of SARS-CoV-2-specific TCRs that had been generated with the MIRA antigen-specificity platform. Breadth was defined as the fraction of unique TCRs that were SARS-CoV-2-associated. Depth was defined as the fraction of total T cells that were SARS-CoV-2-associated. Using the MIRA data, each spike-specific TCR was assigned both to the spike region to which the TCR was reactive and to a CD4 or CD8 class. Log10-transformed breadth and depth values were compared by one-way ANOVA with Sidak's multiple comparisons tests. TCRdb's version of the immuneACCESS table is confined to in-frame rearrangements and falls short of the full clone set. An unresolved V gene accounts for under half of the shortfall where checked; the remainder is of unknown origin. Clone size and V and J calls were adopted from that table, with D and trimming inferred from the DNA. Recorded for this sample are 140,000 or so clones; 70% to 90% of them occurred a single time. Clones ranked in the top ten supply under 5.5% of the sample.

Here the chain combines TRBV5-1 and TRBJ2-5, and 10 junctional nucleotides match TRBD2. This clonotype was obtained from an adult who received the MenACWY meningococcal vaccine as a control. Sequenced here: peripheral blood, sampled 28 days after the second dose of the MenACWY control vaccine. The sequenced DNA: TGCGCCAGCAGCCCTGGGACTAGCGCAGAGACCCAGTACTTC. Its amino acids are CASSPGTSAETQYF.